The 15 T cell receptor beta chains below were found in one sample sequenced in a study of neurological immune-mediated disorders. TCRdb passed the 5' RACE reads through MiXCR, listing each CDR3 protein once. The profile shows roughly 88,000 distinct CDR3 sequences, around 3.5% of them singletons. Sequencing was performed on PBMCs. The receptors here all came from a woman between 45 and 65 years old with multiple sclerosis.

In this sample, this clonotype turned up many times. The chain is built from TRBV6-5 and TRBJ2-3; 9 nucleotides agree with TRBD2. This CDR3 has 17 residues. CDR1 is MNHEY and CDR2 is SVGAGI in the germline V gene. V shed 0 bases, J shed 2 bases, and the junction held 6 bases outside the gene matches. The CDR3 DNA reads as TGTGCCAGCAGTTACTCAGCTAGCGGGGCCGACACAGATACGCAGTATTTT. Amino acid sequence: CASSYSASGADTDTQYF.

This clonotype was observed many times. V is TRBV5-5 and J is TRBJ1-4, with D tentatively TRBD1 (5 bases). CDR1 is SGHKS and CDR2 is YYEKEE in the germline V gene (reference sequence). Trimming left V 2 bases short and J 4 bases short, with 15 bases between. This CDR3 is built from 16 residues. CDR3 DNA sequence: TGTGCCAGCAGCTTTAACCCCACCGGGGGTAATGAAAAACTGTTTTTT. It specifies CASSFNPTGGNEKLFF.

Ten or more counts support this clonotype. A much larger clone lies a single base off, so this may be a read error. This chain uses TRBV6-4 with TRBJ1-5; D is ambiguous. CDR1 and CDR2 (germline): MRHNA, SNTAGT. The CDR3 contains 12 residues. In DNA, the CDR3 is TGTTCCACCGGACCCCTTAATCAGCCCCAGCATTTT. Translation: CSTGPLNQPQHF.

At least ten counts were recorded for this clonotype. The gene calls are TRBV5-1 and TRBJ1-5; possibly TRBD1 for D (5 bases). Between the trimmed V and J ends, which lost 0 bases and 3 bases, there was a span of 10 bases. Germline V lookup: CDR1 SGHRS, CDR2 YFSETQ. The CDR3 is 15 residues long. CDR3 in amino acids: CASSLEAGHNQPQHF. The DNA of the CDR3 is TGCGCCAGCAGCTTGGAGGCGGGGCACAATCAGCCCCAGCATTTT.

This clonotype was recorded many times. The chain combines TRBV5-5 with TRBJ2-5; a possible D gene is TRBD1 (6 bases). Between the trimmed V and J ends, which lost 3 bases and 0 bases, there was a span of 12 bases. The CDR3 sequence is 15 residues long. Looked up from germline, CDR1 is SGHKS and CDR2 is YYEKEE (reference sequence). CDR3 sequence (DNA): TGTGCCAGCAGCTCCATGACAGGCCACCAAGAGACCCAGTACTTC. Translation gives CASSSMTGHQETQYF.

The sample holds many counts of this clonotype. V and J are TRBV15 and TRBJ2-1; D unresolved. In germline, CDR1 is LNHNV, CDR2 YYDKDF (reference sequence). The CDR3 runs to 17 residues. V lost 1 base to trimming and J lost 0 bases, with 13 bases between them. DNA for the CDR3: TGTGCCACCAGCAGAGCCAAGGTACTTAGCTCCTACAATGAGCAGTTCTTC. The encoded protein is CATSRAKVLSSYNEQFF.

This clonotype was counted ten times or more. The V and J genes are TRBV9 and TRBJ2-5; D is ambiguous. The V and J ends lost 0 bases and 4 bases respectively, with 7 bases between them. The CDR3 extends over 13 amino acids. Germline CDR1 is SGDLS and CDR2 is YYNGEE. The CDR3 DNA reads as TGTGCCAGCAGCGTAGCCAACGGAGAGACCCAGTACTTC. Translation gives CASSVANGETQYF.

This clonotype was found many times. This chain links TRBV5-5 with TRBJ2-5, with TRBD2 matching 7 bases. This CDR3 comprises 15 residues. Trimming removed 0 bases from V and 7 bases from J; junction bases left unmatched: 9. Per germline, CDR1 SGHKS and CDR2 YYEKEE (reference sequence). The CDR3 region has the DNA TGTGCCAGCAGCTTGGAACTAGCGCTAGAGGGGACCCAGTACTTC. Residues: CASSLELALEGTQYF.

On this clonotype: At one end the junction does not follow the germline gene, possibly because of a read error. This chain connects TRBV18 to TRBJ1-1; TRBD1 is a possible D gene (5 bases). CDR1 is KGHSH, CDR2 LQKENI, per germline. The CDR3 runs 16 residues. CDR3 sequence (DNA): TGTGCCAGATCACCAACCATAGGGGTTGCGGACACTGAAGCTTTCTTT. This encodes CARSPTIGVADTEAFF.

This clonotype has a count of ten or more. This rearrangement joins TRBV7-3 to TRBJ2-1; D is uncertain. Trimming removed 3 bases from V and 4 bases from J, with 10 bases in between. The length of the CDR3 is 14 residues. The germline gives CDR1 SGHTA, CDR2 FQGTGA. CDR3: CASSFGLPYNEQFF. The CDR3 DNA reads TGTGCCAGCAGCTTTGGGCTGCCGTACAATGAGCAGTTCTTC.

This clonotype was detected ten times or more. This chain connects TRBV7-2 to TRBJ1-6; D not resolved. The CDR3 extends over 17 amino acids. Per the germline V gene, CDR1 is SGHTA and CDR2 is FQGNSA. Trimming removed 5 bases at V and 0 bases at J, with 14 bases between. DNA of the CDR3: TGTGCCAGCAGCCACCCGACGGGCCGCTCCTATAATTCACCCCTCCACTTT. This gives the protein CASSHPTGRSYNSPLHF.

This clonotype was detected only a few times. This chain connects TRBV19 to TRBJ2-1; D may match TRBD1 or TRBD2 (7 bases each). The germline V and J ends were trimmed by 6 bases and 7 bases, with 19 bases remaining between them. This CDR3 comprises 15 residues. From germline, CDR1 is LNHDA and CDR2 SQIVND (reference sequence). The CDR3 region has the DNA TGTGCCAGTAGGCCCTCCGGGACAGCGGGAAATGAGCAGTTCTTC. It codes for CASRPSGTAGNEQFF.

This clonotype was observed many times. The CDR3 region has the DNA TGTGCCAGCAGTTTAAGGACTAGCGGGGGCCAGATCTACGAGCAGTACTTC. Its translation: CASSLRTSGGQIYEQYF. The chain links TRBV12-3 or TRBV12-4 to TRBJ2-7, with 13 bases fitting TRBD2. This CDR3 is 17 amino acids long. V gave up 2 bases and J gave up 3 bases; unmatched junction bases: 7.

This clonotype has a count of ten or more. This chain links TRBV20-1 with TRBJ2-2; 10 positions agree with TRBD2. CDR1 is DFQATT and CDR2 is SNEGSKA in the germline V gene (reference sequence). This CDR3 region has 15 residues. The junction had 5 bases not matched to a gene; V was cut back by 2 bases and J by 5 bases. The DNA of the CDR3 is TGCAGTGCTAGAAGCGGGGGGGCTTTAACCGGGGAGCTGTTTTTT. It translates to CSARSGGALTGELFF.

This clonotype was detected ten times or more. CDR3 amino acids: CASSIAGGGSGQYF. The CDR3 DNA reads as TGTGCCAGCAGTATAGCGGGGGGCGGGTCCGGCCAGTACTTC. J is TRBJ2-5 and V is TRBV28; 10 nucleotides agree with TRBD2. The germline V gene has CDR1 MDHEN and CDR2 SYDVKM. The V segment lost 5 bases and the J segment 10 bases; nucleotides outside the gene matches: 10. This CDR3 is 14 amino acids long.